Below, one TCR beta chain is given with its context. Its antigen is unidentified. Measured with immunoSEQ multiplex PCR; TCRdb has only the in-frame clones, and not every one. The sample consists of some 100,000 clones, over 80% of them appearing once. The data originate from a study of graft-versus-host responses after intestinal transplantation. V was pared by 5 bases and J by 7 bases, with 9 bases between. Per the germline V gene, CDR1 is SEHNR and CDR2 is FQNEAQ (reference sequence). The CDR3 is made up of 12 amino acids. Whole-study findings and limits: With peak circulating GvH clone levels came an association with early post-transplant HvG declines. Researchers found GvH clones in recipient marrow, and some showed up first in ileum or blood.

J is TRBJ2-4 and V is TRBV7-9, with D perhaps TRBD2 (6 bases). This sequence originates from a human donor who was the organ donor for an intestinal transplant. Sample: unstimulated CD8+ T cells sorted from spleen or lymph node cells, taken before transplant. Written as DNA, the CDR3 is TGTGCCAGCAGCCCCGGGACTAACATTCAGTACTTC. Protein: CASSPGTNIQYF.